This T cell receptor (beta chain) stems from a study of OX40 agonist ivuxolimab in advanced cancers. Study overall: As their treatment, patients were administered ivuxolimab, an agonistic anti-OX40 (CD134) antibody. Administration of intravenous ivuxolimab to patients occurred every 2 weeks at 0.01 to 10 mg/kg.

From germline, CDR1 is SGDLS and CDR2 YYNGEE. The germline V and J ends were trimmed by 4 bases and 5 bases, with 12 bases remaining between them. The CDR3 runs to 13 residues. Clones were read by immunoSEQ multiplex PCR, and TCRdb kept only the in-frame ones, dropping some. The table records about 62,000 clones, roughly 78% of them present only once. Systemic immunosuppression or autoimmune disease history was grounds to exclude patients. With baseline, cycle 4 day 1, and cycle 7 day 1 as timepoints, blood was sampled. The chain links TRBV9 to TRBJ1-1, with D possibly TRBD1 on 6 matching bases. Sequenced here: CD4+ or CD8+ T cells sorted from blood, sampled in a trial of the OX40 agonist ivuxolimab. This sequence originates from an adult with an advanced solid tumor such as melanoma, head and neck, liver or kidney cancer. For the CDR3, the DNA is TGTGCCAGCAGCACCAGGGGAGGGACTGAAGCTTTCTTT. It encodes CASSTRGGTEAFF.